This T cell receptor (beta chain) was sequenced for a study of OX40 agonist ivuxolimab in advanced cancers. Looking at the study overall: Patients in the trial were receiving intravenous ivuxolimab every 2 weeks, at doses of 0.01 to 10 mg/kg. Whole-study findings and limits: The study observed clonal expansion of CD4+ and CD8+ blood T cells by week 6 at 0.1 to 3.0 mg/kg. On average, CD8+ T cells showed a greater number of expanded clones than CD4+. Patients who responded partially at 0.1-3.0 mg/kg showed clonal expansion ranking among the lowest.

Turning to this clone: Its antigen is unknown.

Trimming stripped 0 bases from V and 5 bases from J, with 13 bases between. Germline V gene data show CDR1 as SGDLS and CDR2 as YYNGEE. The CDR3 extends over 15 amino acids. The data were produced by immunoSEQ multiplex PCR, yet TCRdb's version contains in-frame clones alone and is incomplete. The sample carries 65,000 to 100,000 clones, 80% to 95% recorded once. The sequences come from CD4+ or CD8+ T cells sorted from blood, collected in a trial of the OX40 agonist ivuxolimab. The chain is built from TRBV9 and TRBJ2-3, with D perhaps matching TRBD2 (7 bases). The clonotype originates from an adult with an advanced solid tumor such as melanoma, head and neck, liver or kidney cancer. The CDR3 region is CASSVAVGGGDTQYF. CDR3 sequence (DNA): TGTGCCAGCAGCGTAGCCGTGGGAGGGGGAGATACGCAGTATTTT.